This TCR beta chain appears in the sequencing data of a study of blood T cells in healthy people across ages. Combining a sample-barcoded 5' primer with a J-beta primer mix, a second PCR ran for about 6 to 12 cycles. TCRdb re-analysed the 5' RACE reads in MiXCR, keeping a single row per CDR3 protein. The data show 660,000 or so distinct CDR3 sequences, roughly 58% seen once. Looked up from germline, CDR1 is ENHRY and CDR2 is SYGVKD. This CDR3 contains 13 residues. Losses at the gene ends were 10 bases for V and 0 bases for J; bases not matched to a gene: 5. This chain uses TRBV10-3 with TRBJ1-1; 7 bases align to TRBD1. The source of this sequence is a man between 60 and 75 years old in good health. The sample comprised blood. CDR3 sequence reads: CATGDRMNTEAFF. The CDR3 nucleotides are TGTGCCACCGGGGACAGAATGAACACTGAAGCTTTCTTT.